These 32 T cell receptor beta chains were sequenced from one sample in a study of T-cell memory formation after mild COVID-19. TCRdb itself ran the 5' RACE reads through MiXCR, one entry per CDR3 protein. This repertoire shows some 120,000 distinct CDR3 sequences, about 5.9% found once; its top ten account for roughly 2.2%. The sequencing sample was made of PBMCs or a T cell subset sorted from them (not recorded which). The receptors were sampled from an adult woman who had mild COVID-19 (a few samples of this study predate the infection). Cell type and time point are not known.

The CDR3 here is CASAGSYEQYF. In nucleotides, the CDR3 is TGTGCCAGTGCGGGCTCCTACGAGCAGTACTTC. This chain connects TRBV19 to TRBJ2-7; TRBD2 might be the D (5 bases). The germline V gene encodes CDR1 LNHDA and CDR2 SQIVND (reference sequence). Trimming took 8 bases from V and 0 from J, leaving 5 bases between them. This CDR3 is 11 amino acids long.

The chain is built from TRBV7-2 and TRBJ2-3; 7 bases are a match to TRBD2. CDR3 size: 14 residues. After removal of 3 bases from V and 4 bases from J, the junction contained 4 bases not matched to a gene. The germline gives CDR1 SGHTA, CDR2 FQGNSA. The CDR3 loop is CASSFGLVSDTQYF. The CDR3 nucleotides are TGTGCCAGCAGCTTCGGACTAGTTTCAGATACGCAGTATTTT.

This clonotype was found many times. This rearrangement joins TRBV12-3 or TRBV12-4 to TRBJ2-3, with TRBD2 matching over 9 bases. The length of the CDR3 is 18 residues. Trimming took 3 bases from V and 5 from J; bases not matched to a gene: 15. The CDR3, as DNA: TGTGCCAGCAGTTTTACTAGCGGGCCTCGCCCTTGGCTAGATACGCAGTATTTT. It is translated as CASSFTSGPRPWLDTQYF.

This clonotype was seen only a few times. V is TRBV5-1 and J is TRBJ2-2; D possibly corresponds to TRBD1 (6 bases). V was clipped by 3 bases and J by 3 bases, with 18 bases between them. This CDR3 contains 17 residues. The germline CDR1 and CDR2 sequences are SGHRS and YFSETQ. The CDR3 DNA follows: TGCGCCAGCAGCTGGTCCGCAGGACAGAAATACACCGGGGAGCTGTTTTTT. As protein: CASSWSAGQKYTGELFF.

In this sample, this clonotype turned up a few times. The chain recombines TRBV12-3 or TRBV12-4 with TRBJ2-1; 8 nucleotides align to TRBD2. J gave up 8 bases and V 0 bases, and 6 bases lay outside the gene matches. The CDR3 runs 15 residues. This CDR3 is CASSLASGVIDEQFF. In nucleotides, the CDR3 is TGTGCCAGCAGTTTAGCTAGCGGGGTTATCGATGAGCAGTTCTTC.

In its sample, this clonotype was seen many times. The chain joins TRBV5-1 to TRBJ2-7; 7 bases line up with TRBD1. The V segment lost 4 bases and the J segment 0 bases; nucleotides outside the gene matches: 7. The germline gives CDR1 SGHRS, CDR2 YFSETQ. This CDR3 region has 15 residues. CDR3 sequence (DNA): TGCGCCAGCAGCCCGGGACAGTCCCTCTCCTACGAGCAGTACTTC. Residues: CASSPGQSLSYEQYF.

The chain employs TRBV12-3 or TRBV12-4 and TRBJ1-3; D call uncertain. This CDR3 is built from 17 residues. The V gene lost 0 bases and the J gene lost 6 bases, with 18 bases spanning the gap. CDR3: CASSLAQTGGGINTIYF. The CDR3 DNA reads as TGTGCCAGCAGTTTAGCGCAGACGGGCGGAGGGATAAACACCATATATTTT.

The gene calls are TRBV5-4 and TRBJ2-7, with 9 positions matching TRBD1. Per germline, CDR1 SGHNT and CDR2 YYREEE (reference sequence). The trim removed 5 bases at V and 2 bases at J, leaving 8 bases unmatched. This CDR3 comprises 15 residues. The CDR3 DNA reads as TGTGCCAGCAGTACCCCCGGGACAGGGACCTACGAGCAGTACTTC. This encodes CASSTPGTGTYEQYF.

CDR3 sequence reads: CASRPRDGDRSYNEQFF. The CDR3 DNA is TGTGCCAGCCGCCCTCGCGATGGGGACAGGTCCTACAATGAGCAGTTCTTC. The chain is built from TRBV3-1 and TRBJ2-1; TRBD1 aligns across 8 bases. The CDR3 has 17 residues. Germline assignment: CDR1 LGHDT and CDR2 YNNKEL (reference sequence). Trimming cost V 8 bases and J 1 base; bases outside gene matches: 13.

This clonotype occurred many times. The chain employs TRBV5-1 and TRBJ2-7; no clear D. Germline V gives CDR1 SGHRS, CDR2 YFSETQ. The CDR3 extends over 15 amino acids. The V end lost 0 bases, the J end lost 0 bases, and 10 bases lay between the germline ends. The DNA of the CDR3 is TGCGCCAGCAGCTTGGGGGCATCTAGCTCCTACGAGCAGTACTTC. It specifies CASSLGASSSYEQYF. The full variable domain, with the rest looked up from reference TRBV5-1 and TRBJ2-7, is KAGVTQTPRYLIKTRGQQVTLSCSPISGHRSVSWYQQTPGQGLQFLFEYFSETQRNKGNFPGRFSGRQFSNSRSEMNVSTLELGDSALYLCASSLGASSSYEQYFGPGTRLTVT.

Ten or more counts support this clonotype. V usage is TRBV20-1 and J usage is TRBJ2-7; D remains unclear. Trimming took off 1 base at V and 3 bases at J, with 10 bases between the two ends. CDR1 DFQATT and CDR2 SNEGSKA come from the germline V gene (reference sequence). The CDR3 consists of 13 residues. The CDR3 spells CSARVGIGYEQYF. DNA for the CDR3: TGCAGTGCTAGAGTAGGCATCGGCTACGAGCAGTACTTC.

This clonotype was seen at least ten times. The rearrangement links TRBV5-5 to TRBJ2-7; D perhaps matches TRBD1 (6 bases). V was cut by 4 bases and J by 3 bases, with 17 bases left in between. The CDR3 sequence is 15 residues long. The V gene's germline CDR1 is SGHKS and CDR2 YYEKEE (reference sequence). The CDR3 DNA is TGTGCCAGCAGCGAAAATCCGGGACAATTCTACGAGCAGTACTTC. Its translation is CASSENPGQFYEQYF.

This clonotype was counted between two and nine times. As DNA, the CDR3 is TGTGCCAGCAGAGAGACAGGGACCTATGGCTACACCTTC. Amino acids: CASRETGTYGYTF. The chain joins TRBV6-1 to TRBJ1-2, with TRBD1 matching 7 bases. V trimming: 6 bases; J trimming: 4 bases; junction bases outside the gene matches: 5. Germline CDR1 is MNHNS and CDR2 is SASEGT. This CDR3 comprises 13 residues.

This clonotype was detected ten times or more. This chain connects TRBV7-2 to TRBJ1-2; 7 positions match TRBD1. Trimming at V came to 1 base and at J to 5 bases, leaving 10 bases not matched to a gene. Germline V CDR1 and CDR2: SGHTA, FQGNSA. The CDR3 has 16 residues. The CDR3 DNA sequence: TGTGCCAGCAGCTTAGTTTCAGGGGGAGCGGATTATGGCTACACCTTC. Amino acids: CASSLVSGGADYGYTF. Together with reference TRBV7-2 and TRBJ1-2, the CDR3 gives the full variable domain: GAGVSQSPSNKVTEKGKDVELRCDPISGHTALYWYRQSLGQGLEFLIYFQGNSAPDKSGLPSDRFSAERTGGSVSTLTIQRTQQEDSAVYLCASSLVSGGADYGYTFGSGTRLTVV.

The J gene is TRBJ1-1, the V gene TRBV5-1; 10 nucleotides agree with TRBD1. CDR1 SGHRS and CDR2 YFSETQ come from the germline V gene. This CDR3 comprises 15 residues. Trimming took 4 bases from V and 3 from J; bases not matched to a gene: 6. CDR3 DNA: TGCGCCAGCAGCGGACGACAGGGGGCGGACACTGAAGCTTTCTTT. Its translation is CASSGRQGADTEAFF.

The chain recombines TRBV5-1 with TRBJ2-3; D call uncertain. Germline V gene data show CDR1 as SGHRS and CDR2 as YFSETQ. The V gene lost 0 bases and the J gene lost 4 bases, with 9 bases spanning the gap. The CDR3 has 14 residues. For the CDR3, the DNA is TGCGCCAGCAGCTTGGAGGGATCAGCAGATACGCAGTATTTT. Protein: CASSLEGSADTQYF.

There are many counts of this clonotype. The chain carries TRBV7-2 and TRBJ1-5; D uncertain. Deletions cut 1 base from V and 6 bases from J, with 4 bases between. Germline V CDR1 and CDR2: SGHTA, FQGNSA. The CDR3 has 12 residues. The CDR3 sequence: CASSLDVQPQHF. CDR3 sequence (DNA): TGTGCCAGCAGCTTAGATGTTCAGCCCCAGCATTTT.

In this sample, this clonotype turned up a few times. The V gene is TRBV7-2, the J gene TRBJ2-7; tentative D call: TRBD2 (5 bases). The germline V and J ends were trimmed by 5 bases and 2 bases, with 19 bases remaining between them. The CDR3 extends over 16 amino acids. The V gene's germline CDR1 is SGHTA and CDR2 FQGNSA. CDR3 sequence: CASSDALIRGPYEQYF. Here the CDR3 DNA reads TGTGCCAGCAGCGACGCCCTGATTCGGGGTCCCTACGAGCAGTACTTC.

This clonotype was detected only once. V and J are TRBV28 and TRBJ2-3, with D perhaps matching TRBD2 (6 bases). In germline, CDR1 is MDHEN, CDR2 SYDVKM. The CDR3 loop spans 15 amino acids. V lost 6 bases to trimming and J lost 1 base, with 14 bases between them. The CDR3 DNA reads as TGTGCCAGCAGCATGGCGGGGCCAGGCACAGATACGCAGTATTTT. It yields the protein CASSMAGPGTDTQYF.

This clonotype has at least ten counts. The chain links TRBV5-1 to TRBJ1-4, with 7 bases lining up with TRBD1. J gave up 4 bases and V 2 bases, and 2 bases lay outside the gene matches. Germline-derived CDR1 and CDR2 are SGHRS and YFSETQ. The CDR3 has 14 amino acids. CDR3 region: CASSLQGFNEKLFF. CDR3 in DNA: TGCGCCAGCAGCTTACAGGGGTTTAATGAAAAACTGTTTTTT.

The chain combines TRBV18 with TRBJ2-3; D gene uncertain. CDR1 KGHSH and CDR2 LQKENI come from the germline V gene. This CDR3 spans 14 amino acids. Trimming cost V 3 bases and J 4 bases, with 11 bases left between them. The CDR3 nucleotides read TGTGCCAGCTCACCGGACGGCGGCGCAGATACGCAGTATTTT. Its protein product is CASSPDGGADTQYF.

This clonotype was counted a few times. The V gene is TRBV5-1, the J gene TRBJ2-5; no clear D. Trimming stripped 7 bases from V and 2 bases from J, with 12 bases between. This CDR3 has 13 amino acids. Germline CDR1 reads SGHRS; CDR2 reads YFSETQ. The CDR3 loop reads CASRRNEQETQYF. As DNA, the CDR3 is TGCGCCAGCCGAAGGAATGAACAAGAGACCCAGTACTTC.

This clonotype was counted only a few times. The chain has TRBV11-2 and TRBJ2-1, with 14 positions matching TRBD2. Germline V gives CDR1 SGHAT, CDR2 FQNNGV. Trimming took 6 bases from V and 9 from J; bases not matched to a gene: 7. This CDR3 has 15 residues. The CDR3 loop reads CASRRLAGGPVEQFF. The CDR3, as DNA: TGTGCCAGCAGGAGACTAGCGGGGGGGCCGGTTGAGCAGTTCTTC.

This chain uses TRBV4-3 with TRBJ2-5, with D possibly being TRBD2 (5 bases). Germline V gives CDR1 LGHNA, CDR2 YSLEER. This CDR3 spans 13 amino acids. The V gene lost 5 bases and the J gene lost 7 bases, with 14 bases spanning the gap. CDR3 sequence reads: CASSGRTGGTQYF. In DNA form, the CDR3 reads TGCGCCAGCAGCGGCAGGACTGGAGGGACCCAGTACTTC.

This clonotype was found a few times. V is TRBV6-2 or TRBV6-3 and J is TRBJ1-1; the match to TRBD1 covers 8 bases. CDR3 length: 13 amino acids. The ends lost 6 bases at V and 5 bases at J; junction bases unmatched: 5. Looked up from germline, CDR1 is MNHEY and CDR2 is SVGEGT. The DNA of the CDR3 is TGTGCCAGCAGCACAGGGGGTCGGACTGAAGCTTTCTTT. Its protein is CASSTGGRTEAFF.

V usage is TRBV10-3 and J usage is TRBJ2-7, with 7 bases matching TRBD1. There are 14 residues in the CDR3. The junction had 5 bases not matched to a gene; V was cut back by 4 bases and J by 2 bases. CDR1 and CDR2 (germline): ENHRY, SYGVKD. In nucleotides, the CDR3 is TGTGCCATCAGTGGGCAGACAGGGCCCTACGAGCAGTACTTC. Its protein is CAISGQTGPYEQYF.

The chain couples TRBV27 to TRBJ1-1, with 10 bases that match TRBD1. Germline loops: CDR1 MNHEY, CDR2 SMNVEV (reference sequence). The CDR3 runs to 15 residues. J lost 6 bases, V lost 1 base, and 5 bases had no gene match. CDR3 sequence (DNA): TGTGCCAGCAGTTTATTCGGGGACAGGGGTCCTGAAGCTTTCTTT. This translates into CASSLFGDRGPEAFF.

In this sample, this clonotype turned up a few times. The J gene is TRBJ2-1, the V gene TRBV20-1; TRBD2 matches 7 bases. J was trimmed by 2 bases and V by 3 bases; bases with no gene match: 7. CDR3 length: 15 residues. Germline V gene sequence: CDR1 DFQATT, CDR2 SNEGSKA (reference sequence). The CDR3 coding sequence is TGCAGTGCTAGGGGCGCTAGCGGAACCTACAATGAGCAGTTCTTC. Protein sequence: CSARGASGTYNEQFF.

This clonotype has a handful of counts. The DNA of the CDR3 is TGTGCCAGCGCGGATAGCAATCAGCCCCAGCATTTT. The encoded protein is CASADSNQPQHF. V usage is TRBV12-3 or TRBV12-4 and J usage is TRBJ1-5; D is undetermined. This CDR3 region has 12 residues. V was cut by 8 bases and J by 0 bases, with 5 bases left in between.

This rearrangement joins TRBV2 to TRBJ2-1; TRBD1 matches at 8 bases. The V and J ends lost 6 bases and 0 bases, in that order; junction bases with no gene match: 4. Germline assignment: CDR1 SNHLY and CDR2 FYNNEI. The CDR3 runs 15 residues. This CDR3 reads CASRGDRGSYNEQFF. CDR3 DNA: TGTGCCAGCAGGGGTGACAGGGGCTCCTACAATGAGCAGTTCTTC.

A few counts support this clonotype. This sequence joins TRBV15 and TRBJ2-7; 7 bases map to TRBD1. Germline CDR1 reads LNHNV; CDR2 reads YYDKDF (reference sequence). This CDR3 is built from 14 residues. V was clipped by 0 bases and J by 4 bases; unmatched bases: 3. The CDR3 loop is CATSRDPGQYEQYF. CDR3 coding DNA: TGTGCCACCAGCAGAGATCCGGGACAGTACGAGCAGTACTTC.

This clonotype was picked up many times. The CDR3 DNA reads as TGTGCCAGCAGCCTTCTAGGACAGATGGGTGGCTACACCTTC. Residues: CASSLLGQMGGYTF. This chain uses TRBV5-4 with TRBJ1-2; D is perhaps TRBD1 (6 bases). The CDR3 loop spans 14 amino acids. CDR1 is SGHNT, CDR2 YYREEE, per germline (reference sequence). Trimming left V 4 bases short and J 7 bases short, with 17 bases between.